The present T cell receptor beta chain was sequenced within a study of radiation and T cells in renal cell carcinoma. The V gene's germline CDR1 is MNHEY and CDR2 SMNVEV (reference sequence). After removal of 5 bases from V and 2 bases from J, the junction contained 5 bases not matched to a gene. The CDR3 runs 14 residues. Time point reported: baseline pretreatment blood. As for treatment: 15 Gy SBRT to primary tumor, nephrectomy 4 weeks later. The repertoire was sequenced with immunoSEQ multiplex PCR; TCRdb's copy has only in-frame clones and lacks some. This table has 150,000 or so clones, around 89% appearing once.

The sample in question was blood, obtained from a patient whose treatment included radiotherapy and nephrectomy. The chain uses TRBV27 and TRBJ2-7, with 8 bases identical to TRBD1. The source of this sequence is a woman in her seventies with renal cell carcinoma. The CDR3 region is CASSRDRGPYEQYF. The DNA for the CDR3 is TGTGCCAGCAGTCGCGACAGGGGTCCCTACGAGCAGTACTTC.